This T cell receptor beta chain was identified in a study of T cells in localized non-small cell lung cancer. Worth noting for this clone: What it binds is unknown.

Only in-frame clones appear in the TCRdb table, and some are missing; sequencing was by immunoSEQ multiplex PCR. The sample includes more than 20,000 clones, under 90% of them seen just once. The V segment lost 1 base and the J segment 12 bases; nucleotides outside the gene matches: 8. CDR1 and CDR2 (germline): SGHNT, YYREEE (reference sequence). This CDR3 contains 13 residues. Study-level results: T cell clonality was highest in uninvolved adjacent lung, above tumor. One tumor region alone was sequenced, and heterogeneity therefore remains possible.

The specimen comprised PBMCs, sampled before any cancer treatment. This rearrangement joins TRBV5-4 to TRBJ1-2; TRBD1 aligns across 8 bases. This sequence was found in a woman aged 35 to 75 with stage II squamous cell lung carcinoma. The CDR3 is CASSLTGGAENTF. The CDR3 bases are TGTGCCAGCAGCTTGACAGGGGGTGCCGAGAACACCTTC.